A selection of T cell receptor beta chains follows, all from one sample in a study of shared clonotypes between healthy human individuals. Here immunoSEQ multiplex PCR was the method, and the copy in TCRdb shows in-frame clones only, minus some. This table holds over 2 million clones, 95% found once. Sample: naive CD4+ T cells sorted from blood. The origin of the receptors is a man aged 18 to 29 in good health. CDR3s include the opening cysteine and the closing phenylalanine or tryptophan. The order of the fields is CDR3 protein, CDR3 DNA, D gene, J gene, V gene, clone size. The D gene is left open where the match is weak. Clone size, where shown, is once, few, many, or a class for clones that have expanded.

CDR3: CASSSLIGTSDETQYF
DNA: TGTGCCAGCAGCTCCCTTATCGGGACTAGCGATGAGACCCAGTACTTC
D: TRBD2
J: TRBJ2-5
V: TRBV7-9
size: -

CDR3: CAIRNSSSGLRGYTF
DNA: TGTGCCATCAGAAATTCCTCTTCAGGCCTCAGGGGCTACACCTTC
D: -
J: TRBJ1-2
V: TRBV10-3
size: -

CDR3: CASSLQGTDTQYF
DNA: TGTGCCAGCAGCTTACAAGGCACAGATACGCAGTATTTT
D: -
J: TRBJ2-3
V: TRBV11-3
size: -

CDR3: CASSRDRDTEAFF
DNA: TGTGCCAGCAGTAGGGACAGGGACACTGAAGCTTTCTTT
D: TRBD1
J: TRBJ1-1
V: TRBV27
size: -

CDR3: CASSISETRRFNEQFF
DNA: TGTGCCAGTAGTATTTCCGAGACTAGGAGGTTCAATGAGCAGTTCTTC
D: -
J: TRBJ2-1
V: TRBV19
size: -

CDR3: CASSVEGQDTQYF
DNA: TGTGCCAGCAGCGTAGAGGGACAAGATACGCAGTATTTT
D: -
J: TRBJ2-3
V: TRBV9
size: once

CDR3: CASSLGGTQYF
DNA: TGTGCCAGCAGCTTGGGCGGTACGCAGTATTTT
D: -
J: TRBJ2-3
V: TRBV5-6
size: -

CDR3: CASSRRDRAQPQHF
DNA: TGTGCCAGCAGCCGAAGGGACAGGGCCCAGCCCCAGCATTTT
D: TRBD1
J: TRBJ1-5
V: TRBV7-2
size: -

CDR3: CASSLWDPGNTIYF
DNA: TGCGCCAGCAGCTTATGGGATCCTGGAAACACCATATATTTT
D: -
J: TRBJ1-3
V: TRBV5-1
size: -

CDR3: CASSPDSKYGYTF
DNA: TGTGCCAGCTCACCGGACAGCAAATATGGCTACACCTTC
D: -
J: TRBJ1-2
V: TRBV18
size: -

CDR3: CASRWETQYF
DNA: TGTGCCAGCAGGTGGGAGACCCAGTACTTC
D: -
J: TRBJ2-5
V: TRBV2
size: -

CDR3: CASCSGTGVAGELFF
DNA: TGTGCCAGTTGTTCAGGGACAGGGGTCGCCGGGGAGCTGTTTTTT
D: TRBD1
J: TRBJ2-2
V: TRBV19
size: -

CDR3: CASSFTGQVSNTEAFF
DNA: TGTGCCAGCAGTTTCACCGGACAGGTTTCAAACACTGAAGCTTTCTTT
D: TRBD1
J: TRBJ1-1
V: TRBV27
size: -